The T cell receptor beta chain under discussion was sequenced for a study of T cell responses to AZD1222 COVID-19 vaccine. The CDR3 consists of 11 residues. CDR1 and CDR2 from the germline V gene are MDHEN and SYDVKM. V was cut by 5 bases and J by 2 bases, with 4 bases left in between. TCRdb's copy holds only in-frame clones and misses some; the assay was immunoSEQ multiplex PCR. The sample records 95,000 to 150,000 clones, about nine tenths being singletons. The V call is TRBV28, the J call TRBJ2-7; no clear D. This clonotype was obtained from an adult in good health. Sequences were derived from peripheral blood, sampled on day 0 of AZD1222 vaccination. The chain's CDR3 is CASSSPYEQYF. CDR3 bases: TGTGCCAGCAGTAGCCCCTACGAGCAGTACTTC.